A single sample is the source of the 21 T cell receptor beta chains below, sequenced in a study of control samples from healthy donors and cancer patients. Profiled with immunoSEQ multiplex PCR; TCRdb holds only in-frame clones, not every one. The sample consists of approximately 150,000 clones, almost 90% of them appearing once. Sequenced: blood. The source is a man aged 18 to 29 in good health.

The chain links TRBV3-1 (or the pseudogene TRBV3-2) to TRBJ1-2; 7 bases agree with TRBD1. The CDR3 runs to 15 residues. Germline lookup yields CDR1 LGHDT and CDR2 YNNKEL (reference sequence). Trimming took 0 bases from V and 7 from J; bases not matched to a gene: 8. CDR3 in DNA: TGTGCCAGCAGCCAAGAAGGGGGACAGTTAGGTGGCTACACCTTC. Its protein is CASSQEGGQLGGYTF.

This clone has a single count. This rearrangement joins TRBV9 to TRBJ2-3; TRBD2 matches 8 bases. CDR3 length: 17 residues. Per germline, CDR1 SGDLS and CDR2 YYNGEE. V was clipped by 4 bases and J by 4 bases; unmatched bases: 14. This chain's CDR3 is CASSPLPGRGASDTQYF. Written as DNA, the CDR3 is TGTGCCAGCAGCCCCCTTCCGGGGCGGGGGGCCTCAGATACGCAGTATTTT.

The gene calls are TRBV3-1 (or the pseudogene TRBV3-2) and TRBJ1-2; no reliable D call. Germline V gives CDR1 LGHDT, CDR2 YNNKEL (reference sequence). V was cut by 1 base and J by 4 bases, with 10 bases left in between. The length of the CDR3 is 14 residues. CDR3 in DNA: TGTGCCAGCAGCCAAGCCAGTCCTGGCTATGGCTACACCTTC. Translation gives CASSQASPGYGYTF.

V gene TRBV6-5 combines with J gene TRBJ2-1; D may be TRBD2 (5 bases). CDR3 length: 14 residues. Germline-derived CDR1 and CDR2 are MNHEY and SVGAGI. V shed 5 bases and J shed 4 bases, with 12 bases lying between them. As DNA, the CDR3 is TGTGCCAGCAGTCCGGAGGTGGGTTACAATGAGCAGTTCTTC. Protein product: CASSPEVGYNEQFF.

The CDR3, as DNA: TGTGCCACCAGCAGAGATCCAGCAGGGGGGAACACTGAAGCTTTCTTT. Amino acid sequence: CATSRDPAGGNTEAFF. The V call is TRBV15, the J call TRBJ1-1, with 7 bases identical to TRBD1. J was trimmed by 1 base and V by 0 bases; bases with no gene match: 5. The CDR3 loop spans 16 amino acids. Germline CDR1 LNHNV, CDR2 YYDKDF (reference sequence).

J is TRBJ2-1 and V is TRBV12-1; the table gives TRBD2 as D, unverified against the DNA. TRBV12-1 is noted as a pseudogene. This CDR3 comprises 17 residues. The CDR3 region is CASSPIGVAGYYNEQFF. The DNA of the CDR3 is TGTGCCAGCAGCCCTATCGGGGTAGCGGGCTACTACAATGAGCAGTTCTTC.

The chain is built from TRBV5-8 and TRBJ2-3; D gene unclear. This CDR3 spans 13 amino acids. Germline-derived CDR1 and CDR2 are SGHTS and YDEGEE. V was clipped by 0 bases and J by 6 bases, with 8 bases between them. CDR3 in amino acids: CASSLVRLDTQYF. The CDR3 DNA reads TGTGCCAGCAGCTTGGTTAGGTTGGATACGCAGTATTTT.

In this sample, this clone turned up once. The chain joins TRBV9 to TRBJ1-5; 10 nucleotides match TRBD1. Losses at the gene ends were 4 bases for V and 7 bases for J; bases not matched to a gene: 8. Germline V gene lookup returns CDR1 SGDLS and CDR2 YYNGEE. The CDR3 is made up of 15 amino acids. The CDR3 region has the DNA TGTGCCAGCAGCCCCGGGACAGGGGAGGGCCAGCCCCAGCATTTT. This translates into CASSPGTGEGQPQHF.

The J gene is TRBJ2-7, the V gene TRBV28; unclear D gene. The CDR3 is made up of 11 amino acids. Trimming stripped 8 bases from V and 0 bases from J, with 5 bases between. Germline V lookup: CDR1 MDHEN, CDR2 SYDVKM. The CDR3 spells CASGYSYEQYF. Here the CDR3 DNA reads TGTGCCAGCGGGTACTCCTACGAGCAGTACTTC.

This clone was detected only once. The CDR3 reads CARQGPGAYEQYF. The CDR3 nucleotides read TGCGCCAGACAGGGTCCCGGGGCCTACGAGCAGTACTTC. The chain is built from TRBV5-1 and TRBJ2-7, with D possibly matching TRBD1 (6 bases). CDR3 length: 13 amino acids. Deletions cut 8 bases from V and 2 bases from J, with 14 bases between. Germline CDR1 reads SGHRS; CDR2 reads YFSETQ.

The gene calls are TRBV21-1 and TRBJ2-1; the D call in the table, TRBD2, was not verified against the DNA. TRBV21-1 has pseudogene status. The CDR3 runs to 16 residues. This CDR3 reads CASSKARGGGTNEQFF. For the CDR3, the DNA is TGTGCCAGCAGCAAAGCCCGTGGCGGGGGGACTAATGAGCAGTTCTTC.

The rearrangement joins TRBV11-3 to TRBJ2-2; the D gene is possibly TRBD2 (5 bases). The V gene lost 3 bases and the J gene lost 4 bases, with 6 bases spanning the gap. Germline CDR1 and CDR2: SGHNT and YENEEA. There are 13 residues in the CDR3. The CDR3 region has the DNA TGTGCCAGCAGCTTCGGGGTCACCGGGGAGCTGTTTTTT. This gives the protein CASSFGVTGELFF.

In its sample, this clone was seen once. The V gene is TRBV5-3, the J gene TRBJ2-7; D might be TRBD1 (6 bases). TRBV5-3 counts as an open reading frame of uncertain function. The CDR3 is 13 amino acids. V shed 4 bases and J shed 2 bases, with 10 bases lying between them. As DNA, the CDR3 is TGTGCCAGAAGCCCAGACAGGCCCTACGAGCAGTACTTC. This translates into CARSPDRPYEQYF.

V is TRBV19 and J is TRBJ2-2; 8 bases line up with TRBD2. The CDR3 is made up of 15 amino acids. V lost 7 bases and J lost 3; bases outside the gene matches: 7. The germline CDR1 and CDR2 sequences are LNHDA and SQIVND (reference sequence). The CDR3 protein is CASKGGGSHTGELFF. CDR3 in DNA: TGTGCCAGTAAGGGCGGGGGGTCCCACACCGGGGAGCTGTTTTTT.

The chain uses TRBV7-8 and TRBJ2-7; 8 nucleotides match TRBD2. There are 15 residues in the CDR3. J gave up 1 base and V 1 base, and 3 bases lay outside the gene matches. CDR1 is SGHVS, CDR2 FQNEAQ, per germline. The CDR3 spells CASSLEGTSSYEQYF. The CDR3 region has the DNA TGTGCCAGCAGCTTAGAAGGGACTAGTTCCTACGAGCAGTACTTC.

The V and J genes are TRBV7-2 and TRBJ2-5; D unclear. The CDR3 has 13 amino acids. Deletions cut 1 base from V and 4 bases from J, with 7 bases between. Germline assignment: CDR1 SGHTA and CDR2 FQGNSA. CDR3 sequence (DNA): TGTGCCAGCAGCTTAGAAAGGGCAGAGACCCAGTACTTC. This translates into CASSLERAETQYF.

The CDR3 nucleotides read TGTGCCAGCAGGAACAGGGGTCAAGAGACCCAGTACTTC. Amino acids: CASRNRGQETQYF. The V and J genes are TRBV28 and TRBJ2-5, with 7 positions matching TRBD1. The germline gives CDR1 MDHEN, CDR2 SYDVKM. This CDR3 is 13 amino acids long. V was clipped by 6 bases and J by 2 bases; unmatched bases: 3. Filled out from reference TRBV28 and TRBJ2-5, the complete variable domain reads DVKVTQSSRYLVKRTGEKVFLECVQDMDHENMFWYRQDPGLGLRLIYFSYDVKMKEKGDIPEGYSVSREKKERFSLILESASTNQTSMYLCASRNRGQETQYFGPGTRLLVL.

The chain has TRBV7-3 and TRBJ2-1, with 10 positions matching TRBD1. Germline CDR1 is SGHTA and CDR2 is FQGTGA. With 5 bases clipped from V and 4 bases from J, the junction kept 5 bases outside the gene matches. This CDR3 contains 15 residues. The CDR3 DNA is TGTGCCAGCAGCCCCGGACAGGGGGGGTACAATGAGCAGTTCTTC. It yields the protein CASSPGQGGYNEQFF.

The gene calls are TRBV18 and TRBJ1-5; D might be TRBD1 (6 bases). CDR1 is KGHSH and CDR2 is LQKENI in the germline V gene. Trimming left V 4 bases short and J 5 bases short, with 15 bases between. This CDR3 has 15 amino acids. CDR3 nucleotides: TGTGCCAGCTCACAAGCCCAGGGGAAGGATCAGCCCCAGCATTTT. Its translation: CASSQAQGKDQPQHF. The whole variable domain, remainder taken from reference TRBV18 and TRBJ1-5, is NAGVMQNPRHLVRRRGQEARLRCSPMKGHSHVYWYRQLPEEGLKFMVYLQKENIIDESGMPKERFSAEFPKEGPSILRIQQVVRGDSAAYFCASSQAQGKDQPQHFGDGTRLSIL.

The chain links TRBV29-1 to TRBJ2-5, with 8 bases fitting TRBD2. This CDR3 has 14 amino acids. Germline CDR1 is SQVTM and CDR2 is ANQGSEA. The ends lost 5 bases at V and 5 bases at J; junction bases unmatched: 10. The CDR3 nucleotides are TGCAGCGTTCTCGGGGGGGGGCCGAGGGAGACCCAGTACTTC. As protein: CSVLGGGPRETQYF.

The chain employs TRBV7-3 and TRBJ1-1, with D hard to call. The CDR3 contains 16 residues. Germline lookup yields CDR1 SGHTA and CDR2 FQGTGA. Trimming removed 5 bases at V and 1 base at J, with 17 bases between. The CDR3, as DNA: TGTGCCAGCAGCCTACATCGTGGGGATCGGAACACTGAAGCTTTCTTT. Its protein product is CASSLHRGDRNTEAFF.